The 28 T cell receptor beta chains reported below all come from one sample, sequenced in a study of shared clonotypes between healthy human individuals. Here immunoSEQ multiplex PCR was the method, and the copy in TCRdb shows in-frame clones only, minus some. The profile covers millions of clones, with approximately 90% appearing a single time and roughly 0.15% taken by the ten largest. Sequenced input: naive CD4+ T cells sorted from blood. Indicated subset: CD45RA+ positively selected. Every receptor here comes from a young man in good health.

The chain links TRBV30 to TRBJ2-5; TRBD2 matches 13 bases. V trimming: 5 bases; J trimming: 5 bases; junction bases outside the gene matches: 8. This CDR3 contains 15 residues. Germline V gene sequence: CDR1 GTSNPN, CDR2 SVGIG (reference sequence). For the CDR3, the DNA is TGTGCCTGGGGCCCCTGGGGACTAGCGGGGGAGACCCAGTACTTC. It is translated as CAWGPWGLAGETQYF.

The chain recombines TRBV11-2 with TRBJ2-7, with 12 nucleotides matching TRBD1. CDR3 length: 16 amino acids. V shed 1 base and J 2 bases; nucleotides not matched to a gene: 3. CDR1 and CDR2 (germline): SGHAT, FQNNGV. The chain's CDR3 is CASSLGGTGGTYEQYF. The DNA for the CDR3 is TGTGCCAGCAGCTTAGGAGGGACAGGGGGCACCTACGAGCAGTACTTC.

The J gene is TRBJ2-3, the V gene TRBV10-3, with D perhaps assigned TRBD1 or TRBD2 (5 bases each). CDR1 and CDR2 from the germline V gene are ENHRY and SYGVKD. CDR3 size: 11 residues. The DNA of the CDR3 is TGTGCACTAGGGGTGGGAGATACGCAGTATTTT. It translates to CALGVGDTQYF.

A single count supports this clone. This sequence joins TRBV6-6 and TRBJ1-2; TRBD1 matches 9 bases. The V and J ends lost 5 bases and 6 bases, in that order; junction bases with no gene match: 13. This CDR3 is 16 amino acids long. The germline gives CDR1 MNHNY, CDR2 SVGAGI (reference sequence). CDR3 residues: CASSGSNRGRRDGYTF. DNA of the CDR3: TGTGCCAGCAGTGGATCGAACAGGGGGCGTCGGGATGGCTACACCTTC.

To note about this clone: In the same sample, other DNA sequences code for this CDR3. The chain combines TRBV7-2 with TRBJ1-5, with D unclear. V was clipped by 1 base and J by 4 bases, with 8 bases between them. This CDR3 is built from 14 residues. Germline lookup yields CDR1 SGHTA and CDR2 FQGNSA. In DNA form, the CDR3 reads TGTGCCAGCAGCTTAGTGTCAGCTAATCAGCCCCAGCATTTT. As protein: CASSLVSANQPQHF.

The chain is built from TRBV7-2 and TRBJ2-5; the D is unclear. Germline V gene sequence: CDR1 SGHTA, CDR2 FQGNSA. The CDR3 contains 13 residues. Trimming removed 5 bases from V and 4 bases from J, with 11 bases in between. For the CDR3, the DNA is TGTGCCAGCAGCCCCCTCCTTGGAGAGACCCAGTACTTC. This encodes CASSPLLGETQYF.

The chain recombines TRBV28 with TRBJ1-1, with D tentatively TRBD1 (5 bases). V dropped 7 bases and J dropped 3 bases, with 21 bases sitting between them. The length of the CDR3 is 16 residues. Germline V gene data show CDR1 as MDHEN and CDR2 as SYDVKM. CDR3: CASTPLRWGGDTEAFF. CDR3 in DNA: TGTGCCAGCACTCCTCTCAGGTGGGGAGGGGACACTGAAGCTTTCTTT. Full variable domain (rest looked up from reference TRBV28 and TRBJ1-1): DVKVTQSSRYLVKRTGEKVFLECVQDMDHENMFWYRQDPGLGLRLIYFSYDVKMKEKGDIPEGYSVSREKKERFSLILESASTNQTSMYLCASTPLRWGGDTEAFFGQGTRLTVV.

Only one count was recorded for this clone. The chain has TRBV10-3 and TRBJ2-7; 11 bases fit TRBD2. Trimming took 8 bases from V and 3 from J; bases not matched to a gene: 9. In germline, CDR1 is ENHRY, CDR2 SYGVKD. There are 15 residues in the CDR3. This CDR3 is CAISQTSGALYEQYF. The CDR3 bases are TGTGCCATCTCGCAGACTAGCGGGGCGCTCTACGAGCAGTACTTC.

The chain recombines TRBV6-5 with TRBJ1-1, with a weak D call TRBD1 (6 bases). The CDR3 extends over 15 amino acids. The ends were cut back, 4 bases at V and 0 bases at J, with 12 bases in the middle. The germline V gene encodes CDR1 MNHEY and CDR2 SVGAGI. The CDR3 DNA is TGTGCCAGCAGTTCCGGACAGCTATTGAACACTGAAGCTTTCTTT. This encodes CASSSGQLLNTEAFF.

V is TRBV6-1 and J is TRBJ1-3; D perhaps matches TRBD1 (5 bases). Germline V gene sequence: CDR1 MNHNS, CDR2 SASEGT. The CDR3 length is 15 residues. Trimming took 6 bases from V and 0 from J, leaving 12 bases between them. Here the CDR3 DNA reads TGTGCCAGCAGCGTTCGGGGGAGCTCTGGAAACACCATATATTTT. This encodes CASSVRGSSGNTIYF.

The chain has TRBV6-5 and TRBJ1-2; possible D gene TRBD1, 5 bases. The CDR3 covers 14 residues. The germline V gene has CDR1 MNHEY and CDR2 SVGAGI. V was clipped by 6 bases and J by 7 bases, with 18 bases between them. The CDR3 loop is CASSSTGTGVGYTF. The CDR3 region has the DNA TGTGCCAGCAGCTCCACCGGGACCGGAGTTGGCTACACCTTC.

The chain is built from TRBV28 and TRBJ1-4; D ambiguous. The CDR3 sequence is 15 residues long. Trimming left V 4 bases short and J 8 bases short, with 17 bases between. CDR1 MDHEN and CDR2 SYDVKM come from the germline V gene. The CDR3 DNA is TGTGCCAGCAGTTCCGTACCTCTGAGTGTGGAAAAACTGTTTTTT. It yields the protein CASSSVPLSVEKLFF.

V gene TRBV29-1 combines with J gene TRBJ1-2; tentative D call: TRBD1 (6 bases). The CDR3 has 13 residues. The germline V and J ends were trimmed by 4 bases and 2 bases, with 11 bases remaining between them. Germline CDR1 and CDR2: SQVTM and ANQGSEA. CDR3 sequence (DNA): TGCAGCGTTGTCCAGGGGCAAAACTATGGCTACACCTTC. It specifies CSVVQGQNYGYTF.

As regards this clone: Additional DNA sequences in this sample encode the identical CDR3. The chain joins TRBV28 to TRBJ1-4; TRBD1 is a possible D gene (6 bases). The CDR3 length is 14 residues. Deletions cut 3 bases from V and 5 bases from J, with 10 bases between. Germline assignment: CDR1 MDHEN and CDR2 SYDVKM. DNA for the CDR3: TGTGCCAGCAGTTTTTCAGGGGCAAATGAAAAACTGTTTTTT. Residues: CASSFSGANEKLFF. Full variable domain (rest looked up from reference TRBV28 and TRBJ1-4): DVKVTQSSRYLVKRTGEKVFLECVQDMDHENMFWYRQDPGLGLRLIYFSYDVKMKEKGDIPEGYSVSREKKERFSLILESASTNQTSMYLCASSFSGANEKLFFGSGTQLSVL.

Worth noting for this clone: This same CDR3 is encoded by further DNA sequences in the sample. CDR3 bases: TGCGCCAGCAGCTTCGAGGGTTCTAACTATGGCTACACCTTC. Translation: CASSFEGSNYGYTF. The chain links TRBV5-1 to TRBJ1-2; D is unresolved. The CDR3 covers 14 residues. Per the germline V gene, CDR1 is SGHRS and CDR2 is YFSETQ. The ends were cut back, 2 bases at V and 0 bases at J, with 8 bases in the middle.

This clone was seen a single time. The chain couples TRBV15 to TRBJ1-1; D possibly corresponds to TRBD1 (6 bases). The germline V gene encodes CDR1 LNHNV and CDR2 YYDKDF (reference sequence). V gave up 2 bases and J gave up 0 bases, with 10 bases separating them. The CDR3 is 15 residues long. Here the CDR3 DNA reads TGTGCCACCAGCAGACACAGGGCCATGAACACTGAAGCTTTCTTT. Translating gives CATSRHRAMNTEAFF.

CDR3 in amino acids: CASSELGASYNEQFF. For the CDR3, the DNA is TGCGCCAGCAGTGAGTTGGGGGCTTCCTACAATGAGCAGTTCTTC. The chain employs TRBV10-1 and TRBJ2-1; D might be TRBD1 (6 bases). Trimming removed 1 base from V and 1 base from J, with 8 bases in between. The CDR3 runs to 15 residues. The V gene's germline CDR1 is WNHNN and CDR2 SYGVQD (reference sequence).

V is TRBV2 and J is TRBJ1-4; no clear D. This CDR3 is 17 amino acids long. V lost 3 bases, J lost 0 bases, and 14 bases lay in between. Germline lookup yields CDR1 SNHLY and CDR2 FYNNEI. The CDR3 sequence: CASSEGSLLATNEKLFF. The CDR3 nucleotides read TGTGCCAGCAGTGAGGGGTCCCTTTTGGCAACTAATGAAAAACTGTTTTTT.

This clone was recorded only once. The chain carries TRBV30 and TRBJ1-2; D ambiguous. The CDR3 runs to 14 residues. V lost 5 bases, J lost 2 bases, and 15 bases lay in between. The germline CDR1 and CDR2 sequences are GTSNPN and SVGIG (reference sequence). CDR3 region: CAWDGSDGNYGYTF. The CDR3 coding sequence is TGTGCCTGGGATGGGTCGGACGGGAACTATGGCTACACCTTC.

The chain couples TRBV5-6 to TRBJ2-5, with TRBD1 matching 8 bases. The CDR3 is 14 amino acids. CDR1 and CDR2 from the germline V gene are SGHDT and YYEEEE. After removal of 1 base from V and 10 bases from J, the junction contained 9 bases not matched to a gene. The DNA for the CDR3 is TGTGCCAGCAGCTTGTGGGACAGGTTCCCCCTCCAGTACTTC. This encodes CASSLWDRFPLQYF.

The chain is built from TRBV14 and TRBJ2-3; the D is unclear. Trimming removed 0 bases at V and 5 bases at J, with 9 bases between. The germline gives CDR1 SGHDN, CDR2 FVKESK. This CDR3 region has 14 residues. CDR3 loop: CASSQDLVQDTQYF. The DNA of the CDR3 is TGTGCCAGCAGCCAAGATCTCGTACAAGATACGCAGTATTTT.

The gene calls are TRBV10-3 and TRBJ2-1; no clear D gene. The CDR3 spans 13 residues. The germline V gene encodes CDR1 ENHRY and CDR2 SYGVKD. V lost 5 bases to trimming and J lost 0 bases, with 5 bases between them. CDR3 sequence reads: CAISWASYNEQFF. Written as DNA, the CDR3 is TGTGCCATCAGTTGGGCCTCCTACAATGAGCAGTTCTTC.

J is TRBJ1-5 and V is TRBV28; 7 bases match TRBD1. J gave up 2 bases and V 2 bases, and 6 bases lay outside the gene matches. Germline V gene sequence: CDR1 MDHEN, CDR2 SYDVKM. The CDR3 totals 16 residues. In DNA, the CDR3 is TGTGCCAGCAGTTTAGATACAGGGGCCCGCAATCAGCCCCAGCATTTT. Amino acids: CASSLDTGARNQPQHF. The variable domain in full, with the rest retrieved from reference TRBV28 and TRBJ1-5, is DVKVTQSSRYLVKRTGEKVFLECVQDMDHENMFWYRQDPGLGLRLIYFSYDVKMKEKGDIPEGYSVSREKKERFSLILESASTNQTSMYLCASSLDTGARNQPQHFGDGTRLSIL.

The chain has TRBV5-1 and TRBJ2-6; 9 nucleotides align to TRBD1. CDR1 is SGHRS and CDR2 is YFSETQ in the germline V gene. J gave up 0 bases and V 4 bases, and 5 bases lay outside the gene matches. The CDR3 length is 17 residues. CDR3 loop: CASSQGTGPSGANVLTF. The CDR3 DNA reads TGCGCCAGCAGCCAAGGGACAGGGCCCTCTGGGGCCAACGTCCTGACTTTC.

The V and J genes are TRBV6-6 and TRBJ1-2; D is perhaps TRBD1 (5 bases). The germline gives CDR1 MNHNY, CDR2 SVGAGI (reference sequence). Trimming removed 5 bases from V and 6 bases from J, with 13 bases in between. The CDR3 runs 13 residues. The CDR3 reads CASSPGGVDGYTF. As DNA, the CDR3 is TGTGCCAGCAGTCCCGGGGGTGTGGATGGCTACACCTTC.

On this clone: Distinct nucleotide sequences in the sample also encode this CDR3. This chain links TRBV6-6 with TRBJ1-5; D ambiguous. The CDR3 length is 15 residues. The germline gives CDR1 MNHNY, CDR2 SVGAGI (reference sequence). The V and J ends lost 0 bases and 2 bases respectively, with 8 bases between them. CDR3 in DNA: TGTGCCAGCAGTTACTCAGGGTCGGGCAATCAGCCCCAGCATTTT. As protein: CASSYSGSGNQPQHF.

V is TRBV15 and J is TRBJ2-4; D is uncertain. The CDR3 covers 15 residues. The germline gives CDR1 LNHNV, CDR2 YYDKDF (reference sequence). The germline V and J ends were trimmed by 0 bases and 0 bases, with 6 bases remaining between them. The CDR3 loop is CATSRERVAKNIQYF. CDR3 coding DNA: TGTGCCACCAGCAGAGAACGGGTAGCCAAAAACATTCAGTACTTC.

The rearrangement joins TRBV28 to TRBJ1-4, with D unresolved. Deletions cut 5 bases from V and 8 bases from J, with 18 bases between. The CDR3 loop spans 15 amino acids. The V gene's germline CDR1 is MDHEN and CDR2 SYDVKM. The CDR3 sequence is CASSPDVTRREKLFF. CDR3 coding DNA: TGTGCCAGCAGTCCCGACGTCACTCGTCGGGAAAAACTGTTTTTT.